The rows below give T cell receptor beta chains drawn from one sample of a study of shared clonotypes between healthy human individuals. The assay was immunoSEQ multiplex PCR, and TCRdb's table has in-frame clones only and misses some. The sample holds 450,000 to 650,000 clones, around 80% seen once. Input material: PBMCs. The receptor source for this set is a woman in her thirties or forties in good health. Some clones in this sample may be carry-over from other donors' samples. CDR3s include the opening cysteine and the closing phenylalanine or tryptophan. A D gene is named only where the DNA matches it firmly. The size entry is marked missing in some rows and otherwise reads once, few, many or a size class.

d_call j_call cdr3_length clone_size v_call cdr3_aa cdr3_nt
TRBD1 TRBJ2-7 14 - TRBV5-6 CASSSGTGRHEQYF TGTGCCAGCAGCTCCGGGACAGGGAGGCACGAGCAGTACTTC
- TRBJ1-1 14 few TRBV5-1 CASSALQSNTEAFF TGCGCCAGCAGCGCGCTACAGAGCAACACTGAAGCTTTCTTT
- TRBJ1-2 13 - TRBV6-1 CASRNLGEYGYTF TGTGCCAGCAGGAACCTGGGGGAGTATGGCTACACCTTC
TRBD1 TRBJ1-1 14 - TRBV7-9 CASNRGGVGTEAFF TGTGCTTCGAACAGGGGAGGTGTGGGCACTGAAGCTTTCTTT
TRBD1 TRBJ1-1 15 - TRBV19 CASKQGAASNTEAFF TGTGCCAGTAAGCAGGGGGCGGCCTCGAACACTGAAGCTTTCTTT
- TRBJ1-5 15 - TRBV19 CASSILVYSNQPQHF TGTGCCAGTAGTATTTTAGTTTATAGCAATCAGCCCCAGCATTTT
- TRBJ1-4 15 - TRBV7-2 CASSLVAGEDEKLFF TGTGCCAGCAGCTTAGTGGCAGGGGAGGATGAAAAACTGTTTTTT
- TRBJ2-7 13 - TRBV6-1 CASSELGSYEQYF TGTGCCAGCAGTGAGCTGGGTTCCTACGAGCAGTACTTC
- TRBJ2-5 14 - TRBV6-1 CASRVDSYQETQYF TGTGCCAGCAGGGTGGACAGCTACCAAGAGACCCAGTACTTC
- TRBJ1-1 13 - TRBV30 CAWSVRQATQAFF TGTGCCTGGAGTGTACGACAGGCAACTCAAGCTTTCTTT
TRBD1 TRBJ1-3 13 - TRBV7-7 CASSQGGGNTIYF TGTGCCAGCAGCCAAGGGGGCGGAAACACCATATATTTT
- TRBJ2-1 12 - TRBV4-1 CASSDYRNEQFF TGCGCCAGCAGCGACTACCGGAATGAGCAGTTCTTC
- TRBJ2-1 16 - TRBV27 CASSLLFDRFFNEQFF TGTGCCAGCAGTTTACTCTTCGACAGATTTTTTAATGAGCAGTTCTTC
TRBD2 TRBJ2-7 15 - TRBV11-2 CASSLGLAAPYEQYF TGTGCCAGCAGCTTGGGGCTAGCGGCACCCTACGAGCAGTACTTC
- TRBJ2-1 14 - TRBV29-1 CSVEVRGTDNEQFF TGCAGCGTCGAAGTCCGCGGGACGGACAATGAGCAGTTCTTC
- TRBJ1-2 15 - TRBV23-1 CANLSEETENYGYTF TGCGCCAACCTATCAGAAGAGACCGAGAACTATGGCTACACCTTC
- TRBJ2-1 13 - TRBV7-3 CASSSDPTLEQFF TGTGCCAGCAGCTCTGACCCCACGCTTGAGCAGTTCTTC
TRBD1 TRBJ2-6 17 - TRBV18 CASSALGQGAGANVLTF TGTGCCAGCTCAGCCCTGGGACAGGGGGCTGGGGCCAACGTCCTGACTTTC
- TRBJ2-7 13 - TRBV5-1 CASSPGTSPEQYF TGCGCCAGCAGCCCCGGGACATCCCCCGAGCAGTACTTC
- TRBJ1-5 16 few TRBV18 CASSPGQFYSNQPQHF TGTGCCAGCTCACCCGGACAGTTCTATAGCAATCAGCCCCAGCATTTT
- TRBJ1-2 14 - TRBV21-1 CASSNTQGWNGYTF TGTGCCAGCAGCAATACTCAGGGTTGGAATGGCTACACCTTC
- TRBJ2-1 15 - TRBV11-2 CASSFDSGAYNEQFF TGTGCCAGCAGCTTCGATAGCGGAGCCTACAATGAGCAGTTCTTC
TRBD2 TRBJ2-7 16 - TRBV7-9 CASSPPGLAGVSEQYF TGTGCCAGCAGCCCACCGGGACTAGCGGGAGTAAGTGAGCAGTACTTC
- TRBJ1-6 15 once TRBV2 CASSEAGQPNSPLHF TGTGCCAGCAGTGAAGCCGGGCAGCCCAATTCACCCCTCCACTTT
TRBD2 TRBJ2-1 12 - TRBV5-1 CASSRDYYEQFF TGCGCCAGCAGCCGGGACTATTATGAGCAGTTCTTC
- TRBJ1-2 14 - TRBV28 CASTSGQRSNGYTF TGTGCCAGCACCTCGGGACAACGTAGCAATGGCTACACCTTC
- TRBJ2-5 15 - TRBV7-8 CASSPKITYQETQYF TGTGCCAGCAGCCCCAAAATCACATACCAAGAGACCCAGTACTTC
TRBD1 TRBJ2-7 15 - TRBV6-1 CASSEAGTGGYEQYF TGTGCCAGCAGTGAGGCGGGGACAGGGGGCTACGAGCAGTACTTC
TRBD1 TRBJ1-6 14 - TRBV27 CASSWGQGNSPLHF TGTGCCAGCAGTTGGGGACAGGGTAATTCACCCCTCCACTTT
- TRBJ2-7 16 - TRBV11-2 CASSSLRQGRTYEQYF TGTGCCAGCAGCTCCCTTCGGCAGGGAAGAACCTACGAGCAGTACTTC
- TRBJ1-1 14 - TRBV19 CASVFRTGRTEAFF TGTGCCAGCGTATTCCGAACAGGGAGGACTGAAGCTTTCTTT
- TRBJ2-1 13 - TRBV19 CASSINRNNEQFF TGTGCCAGTAGTATAAATAGGAACAATGAGCAGTTCTTC
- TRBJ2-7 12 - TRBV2 CASSGAKYEQYF TGTGCCAGCAGTGGGGCTAAGTACGAGCAGTACTTC
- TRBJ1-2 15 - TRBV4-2 CASSQVGGTGEGYTF TGTGCCAGCAGCCAAGTCGGGGGCACGGGGGAGGGCTACACCTTC
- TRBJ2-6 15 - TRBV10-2 CASSEGGSGANVLTF TGCGCCAGCAGTGAGGGGGGGTCTGGGGCCAACGTCCTGACTTTC
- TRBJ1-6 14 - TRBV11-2 CASSLRDYNSPLHF TGTGCCAGCAGCTTAAGGGACTACAATTCACCCCTCCACTTT
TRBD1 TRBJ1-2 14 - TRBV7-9 CASTNPQGLYGYTF TGTGCCAGCACAAACCCACAGGGGCTCTATGGCTACACCTTC
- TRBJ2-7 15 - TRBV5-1 CASSLTGFSEYEQYF TGCGCCAGCAGCCTCACAGGGTTTTCAGAATACGAGCAGTACTTC
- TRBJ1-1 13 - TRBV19 CASRTAMNTEAFF TGTGCCAGCCGGACGGCTATGAACACTGAAGCTTTCTTT
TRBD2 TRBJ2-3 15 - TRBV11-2 CASATGGRALDTQYF TGTGCCAGCGCTACCGGGGGGAGGGCCTTAGATACGCAGTATTTT
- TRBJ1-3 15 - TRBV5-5 CASSTGGISGNTIYF TGTGCCAGCAGCACGGGGGGGATCTCTGGAAACACCATATATTTT
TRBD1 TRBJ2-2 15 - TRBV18 CASSLGTANTGELFF TGTGCCAGCTCTCTTGGGACAGCGAACACCGGGGAGCTGTTTTTT
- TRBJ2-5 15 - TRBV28 CASSPPGTLGETQYF TGTGCCAGCAGTCCCCCCGGGACTCTTGGGGAGACCCAGTACTTC
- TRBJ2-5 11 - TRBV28 CASSRTETQYF TGTGCCAGCAGTCGAACAGAGACCCAGTACTTC
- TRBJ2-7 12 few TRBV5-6 CASSPNSYEQYF TGTGCCAGCAGCCCGAACAGCTACGAGCAGTACTTC
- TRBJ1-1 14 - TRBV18 CASSLRGRETEAFF TGTGCCAGCTCCCTCAGGGGACGGGAAACTGAAGCTTTCTTT
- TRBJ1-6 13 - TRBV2 CASSAGVGSPLHF TGTGCCAGCAGCGCAGGGGTAGGCTCACCCCTCCACTTT
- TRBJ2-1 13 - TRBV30 CAWGQGIYNEQFF TGTGCCTGGGGCCAGGGGATATACAATGAGCAGTTCTTC
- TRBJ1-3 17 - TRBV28 CASSGGGNLFSGNTIYF TGTGCCAGCAGCGGGGGCGGGAATCTATTCTCTGGAAACACCATATATTTT
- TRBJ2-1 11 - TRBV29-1 CSVEAAGEQFF TGCAGCGTTGAGGCCGCGGGGGAGCAGTTCTTC
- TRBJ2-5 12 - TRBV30 CAWSRGQETQYF TGTGCCTGGAGTAGGGGGCAAGAGACCCAGTACTTC
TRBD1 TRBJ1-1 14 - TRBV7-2 CASIPDRGDTEAFF TGTGCCAGCATCCCTGACAGGGGTGACACTGAAGCTTTCTTT